The rows below give T cell receptor beta chains drawn from one sample of a study of blood T cell repertoires in COVID-19. TCRdb's table, derived via immunoSEQ multiplex PCR, lists solely in-frame clones and lacks some. The sample has some 150,000 clones, 81% seen once. Sequencing input: peripheral blood. These receptors came from a woman aged 55-70 years with active or convalescent COVID-19. Both conserved end residues are part of each CDR3. D genes are given only for firm matches. Expanded clones are given a class, and other clones once, few, many or no size at all.

.	TRBV7-9	.	15	TRBJ2-1	TGTGCCAGCAGCTTCGAGCCCGTTTCGCCCAATGAGCAGTTCTTC	CASSFEPVSPNEQFF
.	TRBV5-1	.	14	TRBJ1-6	TGCGCCAGCAGCATGGCAACGGAGAGGGCACCCCTCCACTTT	CASSMATERAPLHF
.	TRBV4-2	TRBD1	16	TRBJ2-1	TGTGCCAGCAGCCAAGTTGACAGGGGGATTTACAATGAGCAGTTCTTC	CASSQVDRGIYNEQFF
.	TRBV29-1	.	16	TRBJ1-1	TGCAGCGTTGGTGGGTCAGGTCAGCCAACGAACACTGAAGCTTTCTTT	CSVGGSGQPTNTEAFF
.	TRBV15	.	14	TRBJ1-5	TGTGCCACCAGCCGCCTCTCGGGGTTTCAGCCCCAGCATTTT	CATSRLSGFQPQHF
.	TRBV19	TRBD1	13	TRBJ2-1	TGTGCCAGTAACAGGGGAATCGGCAATGAGCAGTTCTTC	CASNRGIGNEQFF
.	TRBV19	TRBD1	14	TRBJ1-2	TGTGCCAGTAACAGGGGAGACAAGACCTATGGCTACACCTTC	CASNRGDKTYGYTF
many	TRBV11-3	TRBD1	15	TRBJ1-5	TGTGCCAGCAGCTTAGAGGGACAGGGCAATCAGCCCCAGCATTTT	CASSLEGQGNQPQHF
.	TRBV5-1	TRBD1	14	TRBJ1-2	TGCGCCAGCAGCACAGGGGTCACTAACTATGGCTACACCTTC	CASSTGVTNYGYTF
.	TRBV29-1	TRBD1	12	TRBJ1-3	TGCAGCGTTGGGACAGGGCCACACACCATATATTTT	CSVGTGPHTIYF
.	TRBV5-1	TRBD2	16	TRBJ2-7	TGCGCCAGCAGCTTGGCACTAGCGGGAGGGGTCTACGAGCAGTACTTC	CASSLALAGGVYEQYF
.	TRBV28	.	15	TRBJ1-3	TGTGCCAGCAGTTTGTGGGGGGAGGTGGGAAACACCATATATTTT	CASSLWGEVGNTIYF
.	TRBV11-2	.	16	TRBJ2-3	TGTGCCAGCAGCTTTCATTACAGTAGTAACACAGATACGCAGTATTTT	CASSFHYSSNTDTQYF
.	TRBV28	.	14	TRBJ1-1	TGTGCCAGCAGTTTAGGAGGGTTGAACACTGAAGCTTTCTTT	CASSLGGLNTEAFF
.	TRBV6-5	.	13	TRBJ2-6	TGTGCCAGCAAGGGGTCTGGGGCCAACGTCCTGACTTTC	CASKGSGANVLTF
.	TRBV6-1	.	16	TRBJ1-6	TGTGCCAGCAGTGAAGCGAAGGGGGGGGGTAATTCACCCCTCCACTTT	CASSEAKGGGNSPLHF
.	TRBV24-1	TRBD2	15	TRBJ2-1	TGTGCCACCAGTGGAGTGGGCGGGGGGACGGATGAGCAGTTCTTC	CATSGVGGGTDEQFF
once	TRBV19	TRBD2	15	TRBJ2-3	TGTGCCAGTAGTATGGGCGGGGGGCTAATTGATACGCAGTATTTT	CASSMGGGLIDTQYF
.	TRBV6-1	TRBD1	16	TRBJ2-7	TGTGCCAGCAGTGACCAGGGCGACAGGGTAGGGGTCGAGCAGTACTTC	CASSDQGDRVGVEQYF
.	TRBV12-3/TRBV12-4	.	12	TRBJ2-1	TGTGCCAGCACCCCTCCTGGCGGTGAGCAGTTCTTC	CASTPPGGEQFF
.	TRBV28	TRBD1	18	TRBJ1-2	TGTGCCAGCAGTTCACCCCCACAGGGGGCAATGGGGGGCCATGGCTACACCTTC	CASSSPPQGAMGGHGYTF